The 21 T cell receptor beta chains in this list originate from one sample, sequenced in a study of cytomegalovirus exposure and HLA in healthy donors. The assay was immunoSEQ multiplex PCR, and TCRdb's table has in-frame clones only and misses some. The sample lists about 160,000 clones, roughly 84% occurring once. The sequenced material came from PBMCs. The receptors come from a man younger than 40 in good health and CMV-seropositive.

The genes are TRBV18 and TRBJ2-3; 8 positions agree with TRBD2. The V and J ends lost 4 bases and 0 bases, in that order; junction bases with no gene match: 3. Looked up from germline, CDR1 is KGHSH and CDR2 is LQKENI. This CDR3 contains 15 residues. The CDR3 protein is CASSQAGDSTDTQYF. The CDR3 DNA reads as TGTGCCAGCTCACAAGCGGGAGATAGCACAGATACGCAGTATTTT.

The J gene is TRBJ1-5, the V gene TRBV10-3; D may be TRBD1 (6 bases). In germline, CDR1 is ENHRY, CDR2 SYGVKD. The V end was cut by 2 bases, the J end by 7 bases, with 9 bases between. This CDR3 has 13 residues. CDR3 sequence (DNA): TGTGCCATCAGTGAGACAGGGACACAGCCCCAGCATTTT. Its protein is CAISETGTQPQHF.

The CDR3 loop reads CASSLPVASHSYNEQFF. The CDR3 nucleotides read TGTGCCAGCAGCTTGCCCGTGGCTAGCCATTCCTACAATGAGCAGTTCTTC. The chain uses TRBV5-6 and TRBJ2-1, with D possibly matching TRBD2 (5 bases). Germline V gene data show CDR1 as SGHDT and CDR2 as YYEEEE. This CDR3 has 17 residues. V shed 1 base and J shed 1 base, with 15 bases lying between them.

The chain carries TRBV5-4 and TRBJ1-2; the D is unclear. The V gene lost 4 bases and the J gene lost 8 bases, with 15 bases spanning the gap. CDR1 is SGHNT, CDR2 YYREEE, per germline (reference sequence). The CDR3 has 13 residues. CDR3 amino acids: CASSPIGVEGYTF. CDR3 sequence (DNA): TGTGCCAGCAGCCCCATCGGGGTTGAAGGCTACACCTTC.

About this clone itself: At one boundary the junction diverges from the germline segment, which might be a read error. V is TRBV5-1 and J is TRBJ1-5; D perhaps matches TRBD1 (5 bases). CDR1 SGHRS and CDR2 YFSETQ come from the germline V gene. The CDR3 runs to 14 residues. The CDR3 spells CASRLDISNQPQHF. CDR3 sequence (DNA): TGCGCCAGCAGGTTGGACATAAGCAATCAGCCCCAGCATTTT.

The chain uses TRBV6-6 and TRBJ2-1, with 9 bases aligning to TRBD2. The CDR3 sequence is 16 residues long. Germline V gene sequence: CDR1 MNHNY, CDR2 SVGAGI (reference sequence). J gave up 5 bases and V 5 bases, and 10 bases lay outside the gene matches. CDR3 loop: CASSHPTSGRNNEQFF. Written as DNA, the CDR3 is TGTGCCAGCAGTCATCCCACCAGCGGGAGGAACAATGAGCAGTTCTTC.

This clone was counted once. The chain joins TRBV7-3 to TRBJ2-3; TRBD1 aligns across 7 bases. V shed 5 bases and J 3 bases; nucleotides not matched to a gene: 2. Germline CDR1 reads SGHTA; CDR2 reads FQGTGA. This CDR3 is built from 13 residues. For the CDR3, the DNA is TGTGCCAGCAGCCAGGGACAGACAGATACGCAGTATTTT. Its translation is CASSQGQTDTQYF.

This sequence joins TRBV5-8 and TRBJ2-7; no firm D call. The V gene's germline CDR1 is SGHTS and CDR2 YDEGEE. The CDR3 loop spans 15 amino acids. Trimming stripped 0 bases from V and 3 bases from J, with 13 bases between. The CDR3 sequence is CASSLAGGYLYEQYF. In DNA form, the CDR3 reads TGTGCCAGCAGCTTGGCCGGCGGTTACCTCTACGAGCAGTACTTC.

The V gene is TRBV7-9, the J gene TRBJ2-7; D uncertain. The CDR3 totals 14 residues. CDR1 and CDR2 from the germline V gene are SEHNR and FQNEAQ (reference sequence). V gave up 1 base and J gave up 3 bases, with 10 bases separating them. CDR3 in DNA: TGTGCCAGCAGCTTAGATTCAGGAAGCTACGAGCAGTACTTC. It yields the protein CASSLDSGSYEQYF.

The chain combines TRBV6-1 with TRBJ1-2; D possibly corresponds to TRBD1 (6 bases). V dropped 1 base and J dropped 2 bases, with 14 bases sitting between them. Germline CDR1 reads MNHNS; CDR2 reads SASEGT. There are 16 residues in the CDR3. CDR3 bases: TGTGCCAGCAGTGAAGTAAGGGGGTTAGGGAACTATGGCTACACCTTC. This translates into CASSEVRGLGNYGYTF.

This clone was counted ten times or more. The chain links TRBV14 to TRBJ2-2, with D possibly being TRBD2 (6 bases). V was shortened by 3 bases and J by 5 bases, with 13 bases between the two germline ends. The CDR3 sequence is 15 residues long. The germline V gene encodes CDR1 SGHDN and CDR2 FVKESK. This CDR3 is CASSHLFGGTGELFF. The CDR3 DNA reads TGTGCCAGCAGCCATTTATTTGGGGGGACCGGGGAGCTGTTTTTT.

The V call is TRBV5-1, the J call TRBJ2-3; TRBD1 matches at 8 bases. The trim removed 4 bases at V and 5 bases at J, leaving 3 bases unmatched. The V gene's germline CDR1 is SGHRS and CDR2 YFSETQ. This CDR3 region has 13 residues. CDR3 nucleotide sequence: TGCGCCAGCAGCCTACAGGGGGGAGATACGCAGTATTTT. Protein sequence: CASSLQGGDTQYF. The whole variable domain, remainder taken from reference TRBV5-1 and TRBJ2-3, is KAGVTQTPRYLIKTRGQQVTLSCSPISGHRSVSWYQQTPGQGLQFLFEYFSETQRNKGNFPGRFSGRQFSNSRSEMNVSTLELGDSALYLCASSLQGGDTQYFGPGTRLTVL.

On this clone: The sample holds other DNA sequences that translate to the same CDR3. This chain links TRBV29-1 with TRBJ2-1; 11 bases fit TRBD2. V dropped 2 bases and J dropped 8; count of bases not matched to a gene: 5. CDR1 SQVTM and CDR2 ANQGSEA come from the germline V gene. The CDR3 length is 14 residues. The CDR3 spells CSVERLAGRDEQFF. CDR3 DNA: TGCAGCGTTGAACGACTAGCGGGACGGGATGAGCAGTTCTTC.

The rearrangement uses TRBV7-8 and TRBJ1-1, with TRBD1 matching over 10 bases. CDR3 length: 15 residues. With 2 bases clipped from V and 4 bases from J, the junction kept 4 bases outside the gene matches. Germline CDR1 SGHVS, CDR2 FQNEAQ. CDR3 residues: CASSLTGTGATEAFF. The CDR3, as DNA: TGTGCCAGCAGCTTAACCGGGACAGGGGCCACTGAAGCTTTCTTT.

The rearrangement joins TRBV4-1 to TRBJ1-5; possibly TRBD1 for D (6 bases). Looked up from germline, CDR1 is MGHRA and CDR2 is YSYEKL. The CDR3 runs to 16 residues. Trimming took 4 bases from V and 0 from J, leaving 13 bases between them. In DNA form, the CDR3 reads TGCGCCAGCAGCCGGCGGACAGATTATAGCAATCAGCCCCAGCATTTT. As protein: CASSRRTDYSNQPQHF.

The V call is TRBV5-8, the J call TRBJ1-2, with 9 positions matching TRBD1. After removal of 4 bases from V and 4 bases from J, the junction contained 8 bases not matched to a gene. In germline, CDR1 is SGHTS, CDR2 YDEGEE. The CDR3 sequence is 15 residues long. The CDR3 loop is CASSPRQGGTYGYTF. CDR3 bases: TGTGCCAGCAGCCCAAGACAGGGGGGGACCTATGGCTACACCTTC.

The V and J genes are TRBV7-8 and TRBJ2-7; 7 nucleotides match TRBD2. The CDR3 loop spans 15 amino acids. The V gene's germline CDR1 is SGHVS and CDR2 FQNEAQ. V lost 4 bases, J lost 6 bases, and 12 bases stayed unmatched. The CDR3 sequence is CASSYHRTSRAEQYF. The CDR3 nucleotides read TGTGCCAGCAGCTATCACAGGACTAGTCGGGCCGAGCAGTACTTC.

The genes are TRBV7-9 and TRBJ2-7, with 11 bases identical to TRBD1. CDR3 length equals 14 residues. CDR1 is SEHNR, CDR2 FQNEAQ, per germline (reference sequence). The V gene end was trimmed by 5 bases and the J gene end by 4 bases; junction bases not matched to a gene: 4. CDR3 nucleotide sequence: TGTGCCAGCAGCCAGGGACAGGGGGAATACGAGCAGTACTTC. Translated: CASSQGQGEYEQYF.

CDR3 amino acids: CASSPDGVSEQYF. CDR3 nucleotides: TGCGCCAGCAGCCCGGACGGGGTGAGCGAGCAGTACTTC. The V and J genes are TRBV5-1 and TRBJ2-7, with a possible D match to TRBD2 (5 bases). The V end lost 4 bases, the J end lost 6 bases, and 14 bases lay between the germline ends. The germline V gene has CDR1 SGHRS and CDR2 YFSETQ. The CDR3 totals 13 residues. Complete variable domain (other parts from reference TRBV5-1 and TRBJ2-7): KAGVTQTPRYLIKTRGQQVTLSCSPISGHRSVSWYQQTPGQGLQFLFEYFSETQRNKGNFPGRFSGRQFSNSRSEMNVSTLELGDSALYLCASSPDGVSEQYFGPGTRLTVT.

This chain connects TRBV5-1 to TRBJ1-2, with TRBD1 identical over 8 bases. Looked up from germline, CDR1 is SGHRS and CDR2 is YFSETQ. Trimming removed 0 bases from V and 3 bases from J; junction bases left unmatched: 4. The length of the CDR3 is 15 residues. CDR3 nucleotide sequence: TGCGCCAGCAGCTTGGAACAGGGGGTGGACTATGGCTACACCTTC. The encoded protein is CASSLEQGVDYGYTF.

CDR3 bases: TGCAGCGTTGAAGATCGCGGCAGGGGGCAAGATGGCTACACCTTC. Its translation is CSVEDRGRGQDGYTF. The rearrangement joins TRBV29-1 to TRBJ1-2; TRBD1 aligns across 8 bases. Germline values: CDR1 SQVTM, CDR2 ANQGSEA. Unmatched junction bases numbered 9, after V lost 0 bases and J lost 6 bases. The CDR3 length is 15 residues.